The next 14 T cell receptor beta chains were all read from a single sample in a study of blood T cell repertoires in COVID-19. The protocol was immunoSEQ multiplex PCR, while the TCRdb copy is restricted to in-frame clones and leaves out a portion. Here the sample spans about 410,000 clones, 89% being singletons. The sample was peripheral blood. These receptors all come from a middle-aged woman with COVID-19, enrolled during active disease.

Only one count was recorded for this clone. CDR3 nucleotides: TGTGCCAGCAGTGGACCGACTAGCGGGAGGGCCAAAAACATTCAGTACTTC. Encoded protein: CASSGPTSGRAKNIQYF. This rearrangement joins TRBV6-2 or TRBV6-3 to TRBJ2-4, with 13 bases identical to TRBD2. Germline lookup yields CDR1 MNHEY and CDR2 SVGEGT. Trimming removed 5 bases from V and 1 base from J; junction bases left unmatched: 5. This CDR3 comprises 17 residues.

The chain recombines TRBV27 with TRBJ2-1, with 8 bases aligning to TRBD1. The CDR3 runs 15 residues. Trimming removed 3 bases from V and 6 bases from J; junction bases left unmatched: 7. Germline V CDR1 and CDR2: MNHEY, SMNVEV (reference sequence). The CDR3 coding sequence is TGTGCCAGCAGTTTGCCGGGACAGGCCTCCAATGAGCAGTTCTTC. Translating it yields CASSLPGQASNEQFF.

The genes are TRBV7-2 and TRBJ2-7, with D possibly matching TRBD2 (6 bases). The V end was cut by 3 bases, the J end by 2 bases, with 8 bases between. This CDR3 region has 13 residues. CDR1 and CDR2 (germline): SGHTA, FQGNSA. The CDR3 DNA sequence: TGTGCCAGCAGCTTGAGACTAGCCTACGAGCAGTACTTC. Its translation: CASSLRLAYEQYF.

The V and J genes are TRBV19 and TRBJ2-6; the D gene is possibly TRBD1 (6 bases). The germline V gene has CDR1 LNHDA and CDR2 SQIVND (reference sequence). The CDR3 sequence is 17 residues long. V lost 2 bases and J 6 bases, leaving 17 bases between the germline ends. The CDR3: CASSIPTGYREANVLTF. For the CDR3, the DNA is TGTGCCAGTAGTATACCGACAGGATATCGTGAGGCCAACGTCCTGACTTTC.

In this sample, this clone turned up a few times. V usage is TRBV27 and J usage is TRBJ1-5; D gene uncertain. Deletions cut 2 bases from V and 2 bases from J, with 10 bases between. This CDR3 is built from 15 residues. Germline lookup yields CDR1 MNHEY and CDR2 SMNVEV (reference sequence). This chain's CDR3 is CASSLKGVGNQPQHF. Here the CDR3 DNA reads TGTGCCAGCAGTTTAAAGGGAGTCGGCAATCAGCCCCAGCATTTT.

The rearrangement joins TRBV4-3 to TRBJ2-1; 10 bases are a match to TRBD2. Germline CDR1 and CDR2: LGHNA and YSLEER. The trim removed 4 bases at V and 2 bases at J, leaving 5 bases unmatched. This CDR3 comprises 16 residues. CDR3 in amino acids: CASSPRTSGTYNEQFF. CDR3 nucleotide sequence: TGCGCCAGCAGCCCTAGGACTAGCGGCACCTACAATGAGCAGTTCTTC.

V and J are TRBV2 and TRBJ1-1; TRBD1 aligns across 10 bases. CDR1 SNHLY and CDR2 FYNNEI come from the germline V gene. V gave up 6 bases and J gave up 5 bases; unmatched junction bases: 6. The CDR3 totals 14 residues. The CDR3 bases are TGTGCCAGCAGGGGGGACAGGGGACAAACTGAAGCTTTCTTT. This gives the protein CASRGDRGQTEAFF. Full variable domain (rest looked up from reference TRBV2 and TRBJ1-1): EPEVTQTPSHQVTQMGQEVILRCVPISNHLYFYWYRQILGQKVEFLVSFYNNEISEKSEIFDDQFSVERPDGSNFTLKIRSTKLEDSAMYFCASRGDRGQTEAFFGQGTRLTVV.

The chain combines TRBV30 with TRBJ2-7; 7 nucleotides align to TRBD1. V was pared by 3 bases and J by 4 bases, with 6 bases of the junction left unmatched. Germline V gives CDR1 GTSNPN, CDR2 SVGIG (reference sequence). The CDR3 spans 13 residues. CDR3 residues: CAWRPRGTYEQYF. The CDR3 DNA reads as TGTGCCTGGAGGCCCAGGGGGACATACGAGCAGTACTTC.

As DNA, the CDR3 is TGTGCCAGCATCCCTAGGGGAGGGGTTGGCTACACCTTC. Translating it yields CASIPRGGVGYTF. The rearrangement joins TRBV12-3 or TRBV12-4 to TRBJ1-2; a weak D match, TRBD1 (5 bases). The CDR3 is 13 residues long. V lost 7 bases and J lost 7, with 16 bases in between.

The chain is built from TRBV6-5 and TRBJ1-2, with 8 bases identical to TRBD1. The CDR3 covers 13 residues. Germline lookup yields CDR1 MNHEY and CDR2 SVGAGI. V shed 0 bases and J 6 bases; nucleotides not matched to a gene: 0. CDR3 coding DNA: TGTGCCAGCAGTTACTCGGACAGGGATGGCTACACCTTC. It yields the protein CASSYSDRDGYTF.

This chain connects TRBV19 to TRBJ1-3, with TRBD1 matching 8 bases. V was pared by 2 bases and J by 0 bases, with 3 bases of the junction left unmatched. The CDR3 covers 16 residues. Germline V gene data show CDR1 as LNHDA and CDR2 as SQIVND (reference sequence). The CDR3 coding sequence is TGTGCCAGTAGTATACGACAGGGGTACTCTGGAAACACCATATATTTT. It yields the protein CASSIRQGYSGNTIYF.

The rearrangement joins TRBV20-1 to TRBJ1-2; the D is unclear. Trimming left V 8 bases short and J 7 bases short, with 14 bases between. CDR1 and CDR2 (germline): DFQATT, SNEGSKA (reference sequence). This CDR3 is built from 11 residues. The CDR3 loop is CSPERFGGYTF. CDR3 bases: TGCAGTCCCGAGCGTTTTGGTGGCTACACCTTC.

This clone was seen only a few times. V gene TRBV29-1 combines with J gene TRBJ1-1; D ambiguous. The germline gives CDR1 SQVTM, CDR2 ANQGSEA. The length of the CDR3 is 13 residues. Trimming stripped 3 bases from V and 0 bases from J, with 8 bases between. Here the CDR3 reads CSVDAGVNTEAFF. DNA for the CDR3: TGCAGCGTTGATGCGGGAGTGAACACTGAAGCTTTCTTT.

This clone was seen just once. V is TRBV7-2 and J is TRBJ1-2, with D possibly being TRBD1 (6 bases). From germline, CDR1 is SGHTA and CDR2 FQGNSA. Trimming removed 5 bases from V and 1 base from J, with 14 bases in between. The CDR3 is 15 amino acids. The CDR3 DNA is TGTGCCAGCAGCCCCATGGGGGCCCATAACTATGGCTACACCTTC. Translating gives CASSPMGAHNYGYTF.